The 28 T cell receptor beta chains listed next were all sequenced from one sample in a study of T-cell memory formation after mild COVID-19. TCRdb reanalysed the 5' RACE reads using MiXCR and keeps one entry per CDR3 protein. The sample has about half a million distinct CDR3 sequences; about 20% are singletons. The sample consisted of PBMCs or a T cell subset sorted from them (not recorded which). The receptor set was obtained from an adult woman who had mild COVID-19 (a few samples of this study predate the infection). Cell type and time point are not known.

This clonotype was seen a handful of times. The chain links TRBV7-7 to TRBJ2-5; D might be TRBD1 (6 bases). Germline V lookup: CDR1 SSHAT, CDR2 FNYEAQ (reference sequence). This CDR3 spans 15 amino acids. V lost 5 bases and J lost 5, with 18 bases in between. This CDR3 reads CASSTGTTSRETQYF. Written as DNA, the CDR3 is TGTGCCAGCAGCACAGGGACCACCAGTAGGGAGACCCAGTACTTC.

This clonotype was seen a few times. Here the CDR3 reads CASSVPGLAETTDTQYF. CDR3 coding DNA: TGTGCCAGCAGCGTACCCGGACTAGCGGAGACCACAGATACGCAGTATTTT. The rearrangement links TRBV7-6 to TRBJ2-3, with 10 bases aligning to TRBD2. CDR3 length: 17 amino acids. Germline trimming cut 5 bases from V and 2 bases from J; bases unmatched to any gene: 10. CDR1 is SGHVS, CDR2 FNYEAQ, per germline.

This clonotype was counted only a few times. The CDR3 DNA reads TGTGCCAGCAGTTACTCGCTAGCGGAGCGAGCCCTAGCCAAAAACATTCAGTACTTC. Its translation: CASSYSLAERALAKNIQYF. The chain couples TRBV6-6 to TRBJ2-4, with TRBD2 matching over 7 bases. The V segment lost 0 bases and the J segment 0 bases; nucleotides outside the gene matches: 11. Germline V gene sequence: CDR1 MNHNY, CDR2 SVGAGI (reference sequence). This CDR3 region has 19 residues.

The table lists this clonotype with a few counts. The chain is built from TRBV5-1 and TRBJ2-7, with 7 bases that match TRBD1. V lost 3 bases to trimming and J lost 3 bases; unmatched junction nucleotides: 6. From germline, CDR1 is SGHRS and CDR2 YFSETQ. CDR3 length: 14 residues. CDR3 in DNA: TGCGCCAGCAGCTATGGGACAGCGCTCTACGAGCAGTACTTC. Residues: CASSYGTALYEQYF.

The chain uses TRBV15 and TRBJ2-1; 11 bases fit TRBD2. Germline CDR1 reads LNHNV; CDR2 reads YYDKDF (reference sequence). The CDR3 length is 13 residues. V shed 11 bases, J shed 3 bases, and the junction held 3 bases outside the gene matches. CDR3 in amino acids: CAAGTSGYNEQFF. The DNA of the CDR3 is TGTGCCGCCGGGACTAGCGGCTACAATGAGCAGTTCTTC.

The rearrangement joins TRBV7-9 to TRBJ1-1, with D perhaps TRBD1 (5 bases). Germline assignment: CDR1 SEHNR and CDR2 FQNEAQ (reference sequence). Trimming left V 2 bases short and J 0 bases short, with 19 bases between. The CDR3 is 18 amino acids. The CDR3 region has the DNA TGTGCCAGCAGCTTATATCCCTCCTCGGGACGGATGAACACTGAAGCTTTCTTT. Translation: CASSLYPSSGRMNTEAFF.

The rearrangement uses TRBV12-3 or TRBV12-4 and TRBJ2-4, with no clear D. The V end lost 3 bases, the J end lost 3 bases, and 9 bases lay between the germline ends. This CDR3 is 14 amino acids long. DNA for the CDR3: TGTGCCAGCAGTTTGTTCGGCTACAAAAACATTCAGTACTTC. Encoded protein: CASSLFGYKNIQYF.

This clonotype occurred a few times. The chain couples TRBV5-5 to TRBJ2-3; 14 bases are a match to TRBD2. Germline loops: CDR1 SGHKS, CDR2 YYEKEE (reference sequence). The length of the CDR3 is 18 residues. Trimming took 2 bases from V and 0 from J; bases not matched to a gene: 5. The CDR3 sequence is CASSFPGLAGASTDTQYF. The CDR3 coding sequence is TGTGCCAGCAGCTTTCCGGGACTAGCGGGGGCTAGCACAGATACGCAGTATTTT.

This clonotype has just one count. The chain carries TRBV27 and TRBJ1-1, with 7 bases identical to TRBD1. V lost 5 bases to trimming and J lost 11 bases; unmatched junction nucleotides: 11. This CDR3 region has 13 residues. Looked up from germline, CDR1 is MNHEY and CDR2 is SMNVEV (reference sequence). DNA of the CDR3: TGTGCCAGCAGTCCGCGACAGGGATGGGAGGCTTTCTTT. Translating gives CASSPRQGWEAFF.

The sample holds a few counts of this clonotype. The genes are TRBV18 and TRBJ2-2; 8 nucleotides align to TRBD1. V was clipped by 3 bases and J by 1 base; unmatched bases: 7. This CDR3 comprises 17 residues. Germline V gene lookup returns CDR1 KGHSH and CDR2 LQKENI. The CDR3 DNA is TGTGCCAGCTCACCTTCCGTGGGACAGGAGAACACCGGGGAGCTGTTTTTT. Residues: CASSPSVGQENTGELFF.

This clonotype was recorded a few times. The chain has TRBV20-1 and TRBJ2-1, with 13 bases lining up with TRBD2. Germline-derived CDR1 and CDR2 are DFQATT and SNEGSKA (reference sequence). CDR3 length: 15 residues. V was clipped by 3 bases and J by 8 bases; unmatched bases: 7. CDR3 region: CSARGGTSGIYEQFF. The CDR3 DNA reads as TGCAGTGCTAGGGGGGGGACTAGCGGGATCTATGAGCAGTTCTTC.

This clonotype was detected a few times. The chain links TRBV20-1 to TRBJ2-1; D call uncertain. Trimming left V 3 bases short and J 4 bases short, with 7 bases between. CDR1 and CDR2 (germline): DFQATT, SNEGSKA (reference sequence). The CDR3 spans 12 residues. CDR3 in DNA: TGCAGTGCTAGTGCCAGATACAATGAGCAGTTCTTC. Its protein product is CSASARYNEQFF.

This clonotype was counted a few times. V is TRBV9 and J is TRBJ1-6, with D unresolved. The CDR3 sequence is 11 residues long. Germline V gives CDR1 SGDLS, CDR2 YYNGEE. V shed 4 bases and J shed 12 bases, with 8 bases lying between them. CDR3 in DNA: TGTGCCAGCAGCCCCGGAGGACCCCTCCACTTT. It codes for CASSPGGPLHF.

V usage is TRBV5-1 and J usage is TRBJ1-1; D not resolved. Germline CDR1 and CDR2: SGHRS and YFSETQ. The CDR3 runs to 14 residues. V lost 6 bases to trimming and J lost 5 bases, with 17 bases between them. CDR3 region: CASNPRGTGTEAFF. The CDR3 DNA reads as TGCGCCAGCAACCCTCGGGGAACGGGGACTGAAGCTTTCTTT.

There are many counts of this clonotype. The chain has TRBV7-2 and TRBJ2-6; 7 bases agree with TRBD1. Germline values: CDR1 SGHTA, CDR2 FQGNSA. Trimming took 2 bases from V and 0 from J; bases not matched to a gene: 7. The CDR3 runs 18 residues. CDR3 nucleotides: TGTGCCAGCAGCTTACTAGGGACAGCCAACTCTGGGGCCAACGTCCTGACTTTC. Translated, it gives CASSLLGTANSGANVLTF.

This chain connects TRBV27 to TRBJ2-7; 7 nucleotides agree with TRBD1. This CDR3 is 16 amino acids long. From germline, CDR1 is MNHEY and CDR2 SMNVEV (reference sequence). Trimming took 3 bases from V and 9 from J; bases not matched to a gene: 17. The CDR3 sequence: CASSFHGQVPIVGQYF. The CDR3 DNA reads TGTGCCAGCAGTTTTCACGGACAGGTCCCGATAGTTGGGCAGTACTTC.

The rearrangement links TRBV7-2 to TRBJ2-1, with D hard to call. CDR3 length equals 16 residues. Germline lookup yields CDR1 SGHTA and CDR2 FQGNSA. V lost 2 bases and J 0 bases, leaving 11 bases between the germline ends. CDR3 sequence: CASSLKFPSSYNEQFF. Here the CDR3 DNA reads TGTGCCAGCAGCTTAAAATTTCCTAGCTCCTACAATGAGCAGTTCTTC.

The chain links TRBV4-1 to TRBJ1-4; perhaps TRBD1 as D (5 bases). V dropped 5 bases and J dropped 3 bases, with 16 bases sitting between them. The length of the CDR3 is 16 residues. CDR1 and CDR2 from the germline V gene are MGHRA and YSYEKL. CDR3 sequence (DNA): TGCGCCAGCAGCGCACCCCGCCAGGGTTCTAATGAAAAACTGTTTTTT. It encodes CASSAPRQGSNEKLFF.

The chain is built from TRBV5-1 and TRBJ2-3; D unclear. The CDR3 loop spans 14 amino acids. Trimming removed 0 bases at V and 5 bases at J, with 10 bases between. Looked up from germline, CDR1 is SGHRS and CDR2 is YFSETQ. This CDR3 is CASSLGPVIDTQYF. The CDR3 DNA reads as TGCGCCAGCAGCTTGGGTCCAGTAATAGATACGCAGTATTTT.

This clonotype was recorded many times. The CDR3 reads CASSQGGTEAFF. The CDR3 DNA reads TGTGCCAGCAGCCAAGGAGGCACTGAAGCTTTCTTT. The rearrangement uses TRBV3-1 and TRBJ1-1; D not certain. This CDR3 has 12 amino acids. Looked up from germline, CDR1 is LGHDT and CDR2 is YNNKEL (reference sequence). The V end lost 1 base, the J end lost 4 bases, and 4 bases lay between the germline ends.

The V gene is TRBV6-5, the J gene TRBJ1-1, with 12 bases that match TRBD1. Trimming took 2 bases from V and 6 from J; bases not matched to a gene: 4. This CDR3 comprises 15 residues. The germline gives CDR1 MNHEY, CDR2 SVGAGI. This CDR3 reads CASSYGGQGAAEAFF. CDR3 sequence (DNA): TGTGCCAGCAGTTACGGGGGACAGGGGGCCGCTGAAGCTTTCTTT.

This clonotype was recorded a few times. V is TRBV5-6 and J is TRBJ2-1, with D uncertain. Germline V gene lookup returns CDR1 SGHDT and CDR2 YYEEEE. Trimming left V 1 base short and J 5 bases short, with 16 bases between. The CDR3 consists of 16 residues. The CDR3 protein is CASSLRFGSPNNEQFF. CDR3 sequence (DNA): TGTGCCAGCAGCTTGAGGTTCGGGTCTCCAAACAATGAGCAGTTCTTC.

This clonotype was seen only a few times. V usage is TRBV11-3 and J usage is TRBJ2-5; 8 bases fit TRBD2. This CDR3 contains 16 residues. The ends lost 5 bases at V and 7 bases at J; junction bases unmatched: 15. The V gene's germline CDR1 is SGHNT and CDR2 YENEEA. CDR3 nucleotides: TGTGCCAGCAGCCACGAGGGACTAGGAGGAAGCGTGACCCAGTACTTC. Its protein product is CASSHEGLGGSVTQYF.

This clonotype was seen only a few times. This chain joins TRBV7-9 and TRBJ2-1; D remains ambiguous. The CDR3 runs 15 residues. Deletions cut 2 bases from V and 0 bases from J, with 8 bases between. The germline gives CDR1 SEHNR, CDR2 FQNEAQ (reference sequence). The CDR3 DNA reads TGTGCCAGCAGCTTATCCCTAACCTCCTACAATGAGCAGTTCTTC. It yields the protein CASSLSLTSYNEQFF.

The V gene is TRBV5-1, the J gene TRBJ2-5, with 10 bases that match TRBD1. V trimming: 4 bases; J trimming: 5 bases; junction bases outside the gene matches: 11. The CDR3 runs 16 residues. Germline CDR1 is SGHRS and CDR2 is YFSETQ. The CDR3 bases are TGCGCCAGCAGCCCAGCCGGGACAGGGGCGGTGGAGACCCAGTACTTC. Translation: CASSPAGTGAVETQYF.

The chain combines TRBV20-1 with TRBJ2-1, with D unclear. The CDR3 consists of 12 residues. The germline CDR1 and CDR2 sequences are DFQATT and SNEGSKA (reference sequence). The V end was cut by 0 bases, the J end by 8 bases, with 8 bases between. The CDR3 loop reads CSARDRVYEQFF. DNA of the CDR3: TGCAGTGCTAGAGATCGGGTCTATGAGCAGTTCTTC.

The chain is built from TRBV9 and TRBJ2-2, with 7 nucleotides matching TRBD2. This CDR3 contains 16 residues. Per the germline V gene, CDR1 is SGDLS and CDR2 is YYNGEE. V shed 5 bases and J 1 base; nucleotides not matched to a gene: 8. The CDR3 here is CASSGRGGLNTGELFF. The CDR3 DNA sequence: TGTGCCAGCAGTGGTAGGGGAGGGTTGAACACCGGGGAGCTGTTTTTT.

V is TRBV6-2 or TRBV6-3 and J is TRBJ2-7, with D unresolved. The CDR3 contains 13 residues. Trimming cost V 6 bases and J 5 bases, with 14 bases left between them. The germline V gene encodes CDR1 MNHEY and CDR2 SVGEGT. The CDR3 spells CASSDGPSHEQYF. The CDR3 DNA reads as TGTGCCAGCAGCGATGGGCCCAGCCACGAGCAGTACTTC.